Presented here are 19 T cell receptor beta chains from one specimen sequenced in a study of shared clonotypes between healthy human individuals. Only in-frame clones appear in the TCRdb table, and some are missing; sequencing was by immunoSEQ multiplex PCR. The sample lists about 730,000 clones; roughly 72% were seen once. The sample comprised memory CD4+ T cells sorted from blood. Regarding subset: CD45RA-negative fraction. The receptors were sampled from a woman in her thirties in good health.

This clone was observed a few times. The chain employs TRBV6-1 and TRBJ2-7, with D hard to call. Trimming pared 4 bases from V and 2 bases from J, leaving 12 bases between. The V gene's germline CDR1 is MNHNS and CDR2 SASEGT. This CDR3 is 14 amino acids long. The DNA for the CDR3 is TGTGCCAGCAGTGGCCCTCGACCGCCCTACGAGCAGTACTTC. The encoded protein is CASSGPRPPYEQYF.

The V call is TRBV2, the J call TRBJ2-7; 8 bases line up with TRBD2. The CDR3 contains 15 residues. Germline V gives CDR1 SNHLY, CDR2 FYNNEI. The V gene end was trimmed by 6 bases and the J gene end by 7 bases; junction bases not matched to a gene: 14. The CDR3 sequence: CASRTSGAGGSEQYF. The CDR3 region has the DNA TGTGCCAGCAGGACCTCCGGCGCGGGAGGATCAGAGCAGTACTTC.

This clone was recorded at least ten times. Other DNA sequences in this sample translate to the same CDR3. This chain uses TRBV28 with TRBJ2-7; D possibly matches TRBD1 or TRBD2 (5 bases each). Germline values: CDR1 MDHEN, CDR2 SYDVKM. This CDR3 region has 15 residues. Trimming left V 3 bases short and J 4 bases short, with 16 bases between. CDR3 protein: CASSLGTGLGYEQYF. CDR3 nucleotide sequence: TGTGCCAGCAGTTTGGGGACGGGGCTAGGGTACGAGCAGTACTTC.

This CDR3 reads CASSLSAGAPIGYTF. CDR3 DNA sequence: TGTGCCAGCAGTTTATCCGCAGGCGCCCCCATTGGCTACACCTTC. The chain is built from TRBV28 and TRBJ1-2; no reliable D call. Germline values: CDR1 MDHEN, CDR2 SYDVKM. The CDR3 spans 15 residues. Trimming took 1 base from V and 7 from J, leaving 16 bases between them.

V and J are TRBV7-8 and TRBJ2-7; a possible D gene is TRBD2 (6 bases). There are 12 residues in the CDR3. CDR1 and CDR2 (germline): SGHVS, FQNEAQ. Trimming took off 5 bases at V and 6 bases at J, with 11 bases between the two ends. The CDR3 here is CASSKRDSEQYF. As DNA, the CDR3 is TGTGCCAGCAGCAAAAGGGACTCCGAGCAGTACTTC.

The rearrangement links TRBV10-3 to TRBJ1-4; the D is unclear. Germline V gene lookup returns CDR1 ENHRY and CDR2 SYGVKD. The V end was cut by 0 bases, the J end by 5 bases, with 7 bases between. The CDR3 is made up of 14 amino acids. The DNA of the CDR3 is TGTGCCATCAGTGAGTCGGCGGGCAATGAAAAACTGTTTTTT. Amino acids: CAISESAGNEKLFF.

This clone was recorded a few times. This rearrangement joins TRBV5-1 to TRBJ2-3; weak D call: TRBD1 (5 bases). V was trimmed by 4 bases and J by 0 bases, leaving 24 bases between them. CDR3 length: 19 amino acids. Germline lookup yields CDR1 SGHRS and CDR2 YFSETQ. The CDR3, as DNA: TGCGCCAGCAGCCCAGGTAGGGGCGCGAGAGGAACTAGCACAGATACGCAGTATTTT. This encodes CASSPGRGARGTSTDTQYF.

Concerning this clone itself: This sample includes further DNA sequences coding for the same CDR3. The CDR3 loop is CASSRQGLNTGELFF. CDR3 nucleotide sequence: TGTGCCAGCAGTCGACAGGGACTAAACACCGGGGAGCTGTTTTTT. V usage is TRBV2 and J usage is TRBJ2-2, with D possibly called TRBD1 or TRBD2 (7 bases each). CDR1 is SNHLY, CDR2 FYNNEI, per germline. V gave up 5 bases and J gave up 2 bases, with 12 bases separating them. The CDR3 has 15 amino acids.

The chain couples TRBV11-3 to TRBJ1-1; D might be TRBD1 (5 bases). Germline V CDR1 and CDR2: SGHNT, YENEEA. Between the trimmed V and J ends, which lost 5 bases and 5 bases, there was a span of 15 bases. The CDR3 is made up of 14 amino acids. CDR3 sequence: CASSRIQGVTEAFF. In nucleotides, the CDR3 is TGTGCCAGCAGCAGGATACAAGGGGTTACTGAAGCTTTCTTT.

The V gene is TRBV5-4, the J gene TRBJ2-3; D assignment may be TRBD1 or TRBD2 (5 bases each). The V and J ends lost 4 bases and 0 bases respectively, with 24 bases between them. CDR3 length equals 19 residues. Germline V lookup: CDR1 SGHNT, CDR2 YYREEE (reference sequence). CDR3 bases: TGTGCCAGCAGCGCAGACCCGGGAACTGGGGCATATAGCACAGATACGCAGTATTTT. Its protein product is CASSADPGTGAYSTDTQYF.

The genes are TRBV11-2 and TRBJ2-5; D uncertain. V was pared by 0 bases and J by 3 bases, with 17 bases between. The V gene's germline CDR1 is SGHAT and CDR2 FQNNGV. The CDR3 contains 17 residues. CDR3 sequence (DNA): TGTGCCAGCAGCTTAGATGTTGAGTTCGACGGAAAAGAGACCCAGTACTTC. This sequence encodes CASSLDVEFDGKETQYF.

The V and J genes are TRBV6-1 and TRBJ1-3; D call uncertain. Per the germline V gene, CDR1 is MNHNS and CDR2 is SASEGT. The V end lost 8 bases, the J end lost 0 bases, and 11 bases lay between the germline ends. The CDR3 length is 14 residues. This CDR3 reads CASGINYSGNTIYF. In nucleotides, the CDR3 is TGTGCCAGCGGGATCAACTACTCTGGAAACACCATATATTTT.

The chain uses TRBV5-3 and TRBJ2-5, with D maybe TRBD2 (5 bases). TRBV5-3 is an ORF, and what it does is uncertain. This CDR3 has 15 residues. Trimming left V 5 bases short and J 2 bases short, with 16 bases between. The CDR3 DNA sequence: TGTGCCAGAAGAGCAGGAGGAAGGTGGCAAGAGACCCAGTACTTC. It encodes CARRAGGRWQETQYF.

V gene TRBV7-3 combines with J gene TRBJ2-5; 14 bases align to TRBD2. Germline CDR1 SGHTA, CDR2 FQGTGA. Trimming took 4 bases from V and 5 from J; bases not matched to a gene: 6. The CDR3 sequence is 16 residues long. The CDR3 loop is CASSYGTSGSWETQYF. The CDR3 coding sequence is TGTGCCAGCAGCTATGGGACTAGCGGGAGTTGGGAGACCCAGTACTTC.

The chain is built from TRBV30 and TRBJ1-3, with D perhaps matching TRBD1 (6 bases). Germline values: CDR1 GTSNPN, CDR2 SVGIG (reference sequence). Trimming cost V 4 bases and J 0 bases, with 16 bases left between them. The CDR3 extends over 16 amino acids. The CDR3 DNA reads as TGTGCCTGGACAGGGTACGGGGGGCTCTCTGGAAACACCATATATTTT. Encoded protein: CAWTGYGGLSGNTIYF. Using reference TRBV30 and TRBJ1-3 for the parts outside the CDR3, the full variable domain is SQTIHQWPATLVQPVGSPLSLECTVEGTSNPNLYWYRQAAGRGLQLLFYSVGIGQISSEVPQNLSASRPQDRQFILSSKKLLLSDSGFYLCAWTGYGGLSGNTIYFGEGSWLTVV.

In its sample, this clone was seen a few times. The V gene is TRBV6-6, the J gene TRBJ2-1; TRBD1 matches at 7 bases. Per germline, CDR1 MNHNY and CDR2 SVGAGI (reference sequence). The length of the CDR3 is 12 residues. V lost 6 bases to trimming and J lost 7 bases; unmatched junction nucleotides: 3. In DNA, the CDR3 is TGTGCCAGCAGATCACAGGGGAATGAGCAGTTCTTC. Encoded protein: CASRSQGNEQFF.

The rearrangement joins TRBV6-1 to TRBJ1-5; D ambiguous. The CDR3 runs 13 residues. CDR1 is MNHNS and CDR2 is SASEGT in the germline V gene. V shed 6 bases and J shed 3 bases, with 9 bases lying between them. This chain's CDR3 is CASSFQSNQPQHF. The CDR3 DNA is TGTGCCAGCAGCTTCCAGTCCAATCAGCCCCAGCATTTT.

The chain links TRBV7-7 to TRBJ2-1; tentative D call: TRBD2 (6 bases). Per germline, CDR1 SSHAT and CDR2 FNYEAQ (reference sequence). V lost 5 bases and J lost 5, with 19 bases in between. CDR3 length equals 16 residues. The CDR3 protein is CASSPFPGLPHNEQFF. CDR3 DNA sequence: TGTGCCAGCAGCCCATTTCCGGGACTCCCACACAATGAGCAGTTCTTC.

The chain couples TRBV30 to TRBJ1-3; perhaps TRBD1 as D (5 bases). In germline, CDR1 is GTSNPN, CDR2 SVGIG (reference sequence). The ends were cut back, 5 bases at V and 2 bases at J, with 10 bases in the middle. The CDR3 is 13 amino acids. The CDR3 DNA reads TGTGCCTGGCAGGGATACCCTGGAAACACCATATATTTT. Translation: CAWQGYPGNTIYF.